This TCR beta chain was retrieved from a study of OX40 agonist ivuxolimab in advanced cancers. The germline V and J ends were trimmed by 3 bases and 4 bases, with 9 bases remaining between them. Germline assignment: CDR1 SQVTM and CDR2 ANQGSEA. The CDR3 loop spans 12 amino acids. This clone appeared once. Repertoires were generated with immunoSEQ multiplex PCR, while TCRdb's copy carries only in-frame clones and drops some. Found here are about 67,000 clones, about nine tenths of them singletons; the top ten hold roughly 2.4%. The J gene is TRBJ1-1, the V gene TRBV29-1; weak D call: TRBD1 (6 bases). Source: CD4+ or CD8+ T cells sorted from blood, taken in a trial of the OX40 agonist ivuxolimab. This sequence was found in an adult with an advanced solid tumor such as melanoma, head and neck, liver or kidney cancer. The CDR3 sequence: CSVDRGGTEAFF. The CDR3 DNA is TGCAGCGTTGACAGGGGTGGCACTGAAGCTTTCTTT.